A single sample is the source of the 8 T cell receptor beta chains below, sequenced in a study of CD8+ T cells in alopecia areata. The treatment here: oral pan-JAK inhibitor, 5-10 mg twice daily. RNA extraction and reverse transcription yielded cDNA as sequencing template. The protocol was immunoSEQ multiplex PCR, while the TCRdb copy is restricted to in-frame clones and leaves out a portion. This table holds hundreds of thousands of clones, 60% found once. The starting material was CD4+ T cells sorted from blood, obtained at roughly week 52, from a patient treated with tofacitinib. These TCRs come from a human donor with alopecia areata.

The rearrangement uses TRBV7-2 and TRBJ2-3; D not certain. Per the germline V gene, CDR1 is SGHTA and CDR2 is FQGNSA. The CDR3 runs to 16 residues. Deletions cut 3 bases from V and 1 base from J, with 14 bases between. The CDR3 loop reads CASSFTPGDGTDTQYF. In DNA form, the CDR3 reads TGTGCCAGCAGCTTTACTCCCGGAGACGGCACAGATACGCAGTATTTT.

This chain joins TRBV29-1 and TRBJ2-5; 11 bases map to TRBD2. This CDR3 has 12 residues. The germline V gene encodes CDR1 SQVTM and CDR2 ANQGSEA. The J segment lost 3 bases and the V segment lost 6 bases, leaving 0 bases of the junction unmatched. CDR3 in amino acids: CSVTSGEETQYF. CDR3 bases: TGCAGCGTGACTAGCGGGGAAGAGACCCAGTACTTC. Complete variable domain (other parts from reference TRBV29-1 and TRBJ2-5): SAVISQKPSRDICQRGTSLTIQCQVDSQVTMMFWYRQQPGQSLTLIATANQGSEATYESGFVIDKFPISRPNLTFSTLTVSNMSPEDSSIYLCSVTSGEETQYFGPGTRLLVL.

The chain joins TRBV29-1 to TRBJ2-2; no clear D gene. From germline, CDR1 is SQVTM and CDR2 ANQGSEA. This CDR3 comprises 11 residues. V was cut by 5 bases and J by 4 bases, with 5 bases left in between. CDR3 in DNA: TGCAGCGTTTTGGTCACCGGGGAGCTGTTTTTT. This encodes CSVLVTGELFF.

This clone appeared once. The rearrangement uses TRBV25-1 and TRBJ2-7; 9 nucleotides agree with TRBD1. Per germline, CDR1 MGHDK and CDR2 SYGVNS. The V and J ends lost 4 bases and 3 bases, in that order; junction bases with no gene match: 4. This CDR3 is 14 amino acids long. DNA of the CDR3: TGTGCCAGCAGTGTGACAGGGGGGGGCTACGAGCAGTACTTC. Translating gives CASSVTGGGYEQYF.

This clone was detected a few times. This rearrangement joins TRBV25-1 to TRBJ1-2; 8 bases align to TRBD1. In germline, CDR1 is MGHDK, CDR2 SYGVNS. The CDR3 totals 14 residues. The V and J ends lost 6 bases and 6 bases, in that order; junction bases with no gene match: 9. The CDR3 sequence: CASSRADRGNGYTF. The CDR3 DNA sequence: TGTGCCAGCAGCCGGGCCGACAGGGGTAATGGCTACACCTTC.

The V and J genes are TRBV6-1 and TRBJ2-7; possibly TRBD2 for D (5 bases). Trimming removed 4 bases from V and 3 bases from J, with 22 bases in between. Germline V gives CDR1 MNHNS, CDR2 SASEGT. This CDR3 comprises 17 residues. In nucleotides, the CDR3 is TGTGCCAGCAGTGGGGCGGAGGAGACGACACGGGACTACGAGCAGTACTTC. Its protein is CASSGAEETTRDYEQYF.

This clone has just a few counts. This chain uses TRBV7-9 with TRBJ1-1; the match to TRBD1 covers 8 bases. Unmatched junction bases numbered 10, after V lost 5 bases and J lost 5 bases. This CDR3 region has 15 residues. Germline V CDR1 and CDR2: SEHNR, FQNEAQ (reference sequence). The chain's CDR3 is CASSGAQGARTEAFF. CDR3 nucleotides: TGTGCCAGCAGCGGAGCCCAGGGGGCGAGGACTGAAGCTTTCTTT.

This clone was detected a few times. In DNA, the CDR3 is TGCGCCAGCACCTTCGGGGCGCGTGACTATGGCTACACCTTC. Protein sequence: CASTFGARDYGYTF. The chain recombines TRBV5-1 with TRBJ1-2, with D tentatively TRBD1 (5 bases). This CDR3 contains 14 residues. Trimming stripped 6 bases from V and 3 bases from J, with 15 bases between. Germline V lookup: CDR1 SGHRS, CDR2 YFSETQ.